This TCR beta chain appears in the sequencing data of a study of cytotoxic CD8 clonotypes in ibrutinib-treated CLL (dated by TCRdb to the early 2020s). With respect to the entire study: The cohort had 11 relapsed/refractory and around 15 treatment-naive patients; under 18 were IGHV unmutated. Partial responses were observed in around 25 patients and complete responses in 2; after a median follow-up of roughly 72 months, remission was maintained in 15 or so patients and progression was observed in approximately 12. Longitudinal samples were obtainable from about 30% of the roughly 90 participants in the trial. On average, each sample had roughly 230,000 productive templates and around 100,000 productive rearrangements. Cryopreserved peripheral blood mononuclear cells were obtained before treatment, at response, and at either sustained remission or disease progression. Samples at response were collected after a median of 12 months of treatment, with a range of about 6 to 36 months. Every remission and progressive disease sample was obtained while ibrutinib was still being received by the patients. Overall study outcomes, separate from this receptor: Lymph node repertoires were not examined, and the timing of sampling was not matched between patients in sustained remission and those whose disease progressed. Baseline clonality was found to be higher than that of age-matched healthy donors and was strongly correlated with circulating CD8+ T-cell counts. An increase in clonality was observed at ibrutinib response, with clonality remaining stable during sustained remission and falling back toward baseline at progression. Public clonotypes were rare and either shrank or stayed stable during treatment, and the rise in clonality at ibrutinib response reflected expansion of private clonotypes.

The label giving this sample's time point can be read as: 12 months on ibrutinib. For TCR beta library preparation, about 2 micrograms of genomic DNA were isolated from cryopreserved PBMCs. Longitudinal blood samples from CLL patients receiving ibrutinib monotherapy were subjected to high-throughput TCR beta sequencing. The patients took part in an open-label, single-center phase 2 trial of ibrutinib monotherapy. Turning to this clone: No antigen is known for it. No per-base quality is available; no much larger clone lies one base away.

The CDR3 starts with the cysteine, ends with the phenylalanine, and has 15 residues. Only the CDR3 DNA is retained, 45 bases long and in frame from the first base. CDR1 and CDR2, per the germline V gene, are SGDLS and YYNGEE. Germline trimming amounts to 3 bases on V and 3 bases on J, with 7 as the count of junction bases outside the gene matches. The goal of deep resolution MiSeq sequencing was a depth between 1 in 1 million and 1 in 200,000 T cells, and coverage averaged 10x per clonotype. TCR beta libraries were generated with the immunoSEQ hsTCRB Kit. Turning to the authors' computational methods: ImmunoSEQ Data Assistant and ImmunoSEQ Analyzer were used for data analysis, and V, D and J genes were assigned according to IMGT definitions. Clonality, which ranges from 0 to 1, was calculated as one minus the normalized Shannon entropy of productive rearrangement frequencies. Only overrepresented clonotypes making up at least 0.05% of the repertoire of each patient were included in the public clonotype analysis. Around 12 age-matched healthy donor repertoires from immuneACCESS were used as controls for clonality. TCRdb provides this immuneACCESS table in a form limited to in-frame rearrangements. Some clones are lacking; in checked studies, under half of them reflect an unresolved V gene, and why the rest are absent is not known. D and trimming were read from the DNA, whereas the V and J calls and clone size are those reported in that table. Recorded for this sample are 130,000 to 150,000 clones; more than 85% of them occurred a single time. The ten largest make up 10% to 12% of the sample.

The sequence came from a human donor with chronic lymphocytic leukemia. The chain is assembled from TRBV9 and TRBJ2-3, with 7 junctional bases fitting TRBD1. The specimen was PBMCs, collected after 12 months of ibrutinib treatment. The CDR3 protein: CASSEWDRATDTQYF. Read as DNA, the sequence is TGTGCCAGCAGCGAGTGGGACAGAGCGACAGATACGCAGTATTTT.